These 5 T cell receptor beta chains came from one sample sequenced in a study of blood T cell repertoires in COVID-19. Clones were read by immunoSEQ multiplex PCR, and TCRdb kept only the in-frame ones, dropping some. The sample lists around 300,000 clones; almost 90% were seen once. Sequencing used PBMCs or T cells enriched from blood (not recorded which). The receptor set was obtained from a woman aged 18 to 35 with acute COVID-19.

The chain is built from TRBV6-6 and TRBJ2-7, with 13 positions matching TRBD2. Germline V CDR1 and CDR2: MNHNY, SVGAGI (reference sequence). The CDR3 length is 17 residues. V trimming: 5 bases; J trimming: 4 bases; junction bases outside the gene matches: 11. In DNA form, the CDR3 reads TGTGCCAGCAGTCCGGCCTTGGTACTAGCGGGAGGGTACGAGCAGTACTTC. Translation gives CASSPALVLAGGYEQYF.

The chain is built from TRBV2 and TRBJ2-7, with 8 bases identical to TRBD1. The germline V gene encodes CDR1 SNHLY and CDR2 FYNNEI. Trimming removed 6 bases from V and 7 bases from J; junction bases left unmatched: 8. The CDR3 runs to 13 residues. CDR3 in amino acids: CASRRTGSGEQYF. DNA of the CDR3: TGTGCCAGCAGAAGGACAGGGTCAGGTGAGCAGTACTTC.

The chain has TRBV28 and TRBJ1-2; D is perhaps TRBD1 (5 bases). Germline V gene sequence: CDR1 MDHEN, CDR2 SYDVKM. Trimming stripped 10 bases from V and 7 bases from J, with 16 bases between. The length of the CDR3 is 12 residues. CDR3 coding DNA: TGTGCCACTCAGCCCAGGGCTACTGGCTACACCTTC. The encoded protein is CATQPRATGYTF.

CDR3 nucleotide sequence: TGTGCCAGCAGTTTACTTTCGGCAGGGGCACTCAATGAGCAGTTCTTC. This translates into CASSLLSAGALNEQFF. The rearrangement links TRBV27 to TRBJ2-1; D perhaps matches TRBD1 (6 bases). In germline, CDR1 is MNHEY, CDR2 SMNVEV (reference sequence). The CDR3 consists of 16 residues. Trimming took off 2 bases at V and 6 bases at J, with 17 bases between the two ends.

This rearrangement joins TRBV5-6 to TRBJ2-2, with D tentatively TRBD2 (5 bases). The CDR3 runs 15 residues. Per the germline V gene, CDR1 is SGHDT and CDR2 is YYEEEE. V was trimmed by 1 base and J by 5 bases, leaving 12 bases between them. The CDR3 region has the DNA TGTGCCAGCAGCTTGTTACAGAGAGGGACCGGGGAGCTGTTTTTT. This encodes CASSLLQRGTGELFF.